Presented here are 10 T cell receptor beta chains from one specimen sequenced in a study of shared clonotypes between healthy human individuals (dated by TCRdb to 2018 to 2021). The library was built by means of the immunoSEQ multiplex PCR assay. Sourced from immuneACCESS, this table was stored by TCRdb with only in-frame sequences that have V and J called. A share of the clones is absent; for the studies checked, an unresolved V gene accounts for under half, and the remainder has no known explanation. This sample comprises hundreds of thousands of clones, less than 96% of them detected only once. About 0.054% of the sample belongs to the ten largest clones. Material: naive CD4+ T cells sorted from blood. The cell subset or site label of this sample denotes: CD45RA+ positively selected. These receptors came from a woman aged 25 to 39 in good health.

The chain employs TRBV19 and TRBJ1-5, with 8 positions matching TRBD1. The length of the CDR3 is 14 residues. Germline values: CDR1 LNHDA, CDR2 SQIVND (reference sequence). Trimming took 7 bases from V and 4 from J; bases not matched to a gene: 6. In nucleotides, the CDR3 is TGTGCCAGTACCACCGGACAGGGAAATCAGCCCCAGCATTTT. Translation: CASTTGQGNQPQHF.

V gene TRBV5-1 combines with J gene TRBJ2-2; a possible D gene is TRBD2 (6 bases). The CDR3 loop spans 16 amino acids. Germline values: CDR1 SGHRS, CDR2 YFSETQ. Trimming took 4 bases from V and 0 from J, leaving 13 bases between them. The CDR3 loop is CASSPQPSANTGELFF. The CDR3 DNA sequence: TGCGCCAGCAGCCCGCAGCCTAGCGCGAACACCGGGGAGCTGTTTTTT.

This clone was detected only once. The chain uses TRBV11-2 and TRBJ1-5, with D unclear. The CDR3 extends over 14 amino acids. In germline, CDR1 is SGHAT, CDR2 FQNNGV. V shed 1 base and J shed 3 bases, with 7 bases lying between them. CDR3 region: CASSLGLTNQPQHF. The CDR3 coding sequence is TGTGCCAGCAGCTTAGGACTGACCAATCAGCCCCAGCATTTT.

The gene calls are TRBV5-1 and TRBJ2-7; 10 bases are a match to TRBD2. Germline CDR1 SGHRS, CDR2 YFSETQ. The CDR3 consists of 15 residues. The V segment lost 0 bases and the J segment 5 bases; nucleotides outside the gene matches: 5. Written as DNA, the CDR3 is TGCGCCAGCAGCTTGGCCGCTAGCGGGAGAAACGAGCAGTACTTC. The encoded protein is CASSLAASGRNEQYF.

This chain uses TRBV29-1 with TRBJ2-1; D perhaps matches TRBD2 (5 bases). There are 15 residues in the CDR3. CDR1 and CDR2 (germline): SQVTM, ANQGSEA. The V gene lost 5 bases and the J gene lost 6 bases, with 20 bases spanning the gap. CDR3 in amino acids: CSVFVISAAVNEQFF. CDR3 nucleotides: TGCAGCGTTTTCGTTATTAGTGCAGCGGTCAATGAGCAGTTCTTC.

The rearrangement joins TRBV11-2 to TRBJ2-3, with TRBD2 matching 8 bases. CDR1 is SGHAT, CDR2 FQNNGV, per germline. The CDR3 is 15 residues long. After removal of 0 bases from V and 6 bases from J, the junction contained 5 bases not matched to a gene. CDR3 protein: CASSLEAGEVDTQYF. The DNA for the CDR3 is TGTGCCAGCAGCTTAGAAGCGGGAGAGGTGGATACGCAGTATTTT.

CDR3: CASSESAGLAGSNEQFF. CDR3 DNA: TGCGCCAGCAGTGAGTCGGCGGGACTAGCGGGGAGCAATGAGCAGTTCTTC. V usage is TRBV10-1 and J usage is TRBJ2-1; 13 nucleotides match TRBD2. V trimming: 0 bases; J trimming: 6 bases; junction bases outside the gene matches: 5. Germline CDR1 and CDR2: WNHNN and SYGVQD (reference sequence). The CDR3 covers 17 residues.

The V gene is TRBV18, the J gene TRBJ1-1; D is uncertain. V lost 1 base and J 1 base, leaving 10 bases between the germline ends. Germline assignment: CDR1 KGHSH and CDR2 LQKENI. This CDR3 is built from 15 residues. The CDR3 bases are TGTGCCAGCTCACCACTGGTGAAGCAGAACACTGAAGCTTTCTTT. Translated: CASSPLVKQNTEAFF.

J is TRBJ1-1 and V is TRBV18; weak D call: TRBD1 (5 bases). Trimming pared 5 bases from V and 1 base from J, leaving 14 bases between. The CDR3 spans 15 residues. The germline V gene encodes CDR1 KGHSH and CDR2 LQKENI. CDR3 DNA: TGTGCCAGCTCAATGCCAGGGAACGCGAACACTGAAGCTTTCTTT. As protein: CASSMPGNANTEAFF.

The chain carries TRBV7-3 and TRBJ2-2, with D tentatively TRBD2 (5 bases). The germline V gene encodes CDR1 SGHTA and CDR2 FQGTGA. This CDR3 spans 14 amino acids. V was pared by 4 bases and J by 5 bases, with 11 bases between. The CDR3 region is CASSSGLATGELFF. The CDR3 DNA follows: TGTGCCAGCAGCTCCGGACTTGCTACCGGGGAGCTGTTTTTT.